The 22 T cell receptor beta chains presented below share a single source sample, sequenced in a study of beta chain features in type 1 diabetes (dated by TCRdb to the late 2010s). The method behind the library was the immunoSEQ multiplex PCR assay. All of the isolated RNA was reverse transcribed with the High Capacity cDNA Reverse Transcription Kit, so expressed TCRB transcripts were sequenced. TCRdb stores this immuneACCESS table with in-frame sequences only. Part of the clones is absent; in the studies checked, under half of the shortfall reflects unresolved V genes, and no reason is known for the rest. Within this sample are roughly 450,000 clones, with about 15% of them counted one time only. The top ten hold roughly 0.04% of the sample. The source material was naive CD4+ T cells from blood. The cell subset or site label, read with the paper, signifies: true naive CD4+ T cells. These receptors originate from a man in his thirties or forties in good health.

The table lists this clone with a few counts. The genes are TRBV29-1 and TRBJ2-1, with D hard to call. This CDR3 has 12 amino acids. V was pared by 6 bases and J by 3 bases, with 9 bases between. Germline CDR1 is SQVTM and CDR2 is ANQGSEA. CDR3 residues: CSVQIGYNEQFF. The CDR3, as DNA: TGCAGCGTACAGATAGGCTACAATGAGCAGTTCTTC.

This chain joins TRBV25-1 and TRBJ2-1; 11 bases align to TRBD2. CDR1 is MGHDK, CDR2 SYGVNS, per germline. V shed 3 bases and J 3 bases; nucleotides not matched to a gene: 10. This CDR3 contains 18 residues. CDR3 sequence reads: CASSESSGRRHNYNEQFF. CDR3 coding DNA: TGTGCCAGCAGTGAGTCTAGCGGGAGGCGACATAACTACAATGAGCAGTTCTTC.

The gene calls are TRBV6-5 and TRBJ2-7; D is unclear. Trimming stripped 2 bases from V and 2 bases from J, with 10 bases between. Germline CDR1 reads MNHEY; CDR2 reads SVGAGI. The length of the CDR3 is 14 residues. The CDR3 is CASSYMGGPYEQYF. The CDR3 bases are TGTGCCAGCAGTTACATGGGTGGGCCCTACGAGCAGTACTTC.

The V call is TRBV6-1, the J call TRBJ1-5, with TRBD1 matching 10 bases. The CDR3 is made up of 15 amino acids. The V and J ends lost 6 bases and 6 bases, in that order; junction bases with no gene match: 8. CDR1 is MNHNS and CDR2 is SASEGT in the germline V gene. The CDR3 coding sequence is TGTGCCAGCAGAAGACAGGGGGCTACGGTTCAGCCCCAGCATTTT. Translated, it gives CASRRQGATVQPQHF.

This clone was recorded at least ten times. This same CDR3 is encoded by further DNA sequences in the sample. The chain recombines TRBV29-1 with TRBJ2-6; TRBD1 might be the D (6 bases). V lost 4 bases to trimming and J lost 1 base, with 14 bases between them. Germline CDR1 and CDR2: SQVTM and ANQGSEA. CDR3 size: 16 residues. The CDR3 DNA reads as TGCAGCGTTGGAGGGACAAATAGTTCTGGGGCCAACGTCCTGACTTTC. Encoded protein: CSVGGTNSSGANVLTF. Full variable domain (remainder filled in from reference TRBV29-1 and TRBJ2-6): SAVISQKPSRDICQRGTSLTIQCQVDSQVTMMFWYRQQPGQSLTLIATANQGSEATYESGFVIDKFPISRPNLTFSTLTVSNMSPEDSSIYLCSVGGTNSSGANVLTFGAGSRLTVL.

V usage is TRBV7-2 and J usage is TRBJ1-1; 9 bases map to TRBD1. Germline CDR1 is SGHTA and CDR2 is FQGNSA. The CDR3 contains 14 residues. Trimming removed 5 bases from V and 4 bases from J; junction bases left unmatched: 5. The CDR3 protein is CASSRQGEGTEAFF. The CDR3 DNA is TGTGCCAGCAGCCGACAGGGGGAGGGCACTGAAGCTTTCTTT.

The chain employs TRBV29-1 and TRBJ2-2; TRBD1 matches at 10 bases. V trimming: 6 bases; J trimming: 4 bases; junction bases outside the gene matches: 5. Germline CDR1 and CDR2: SQVTM and ANQGSEA. This CDR3 has 14 amino acids. The CDR3 is CSVGQGSVTGELFF. DNA of the CDR3: TGCAGCGTGGGACAGGGGTCCGTCACCGGGGAGCTGTTTTTT.

This clone has just a few counts. The chain combines TRBV18 with TRBJ2-7; TRBD1 or TRBD2 may be the D gene (5 bases each). The CDR3 runs to 14 residues. The germline V gene encodes CDR1 KGHSH and CDR2 LQKENI. V was cut by 4 bases and J by 6 bases, with 16 bases left in between. The CDR3 nucleotides are TGTGCCAGCTCACGGGGGACCTCTTCGTCCGAGCAGTACGTC. Amino acids: CASSRGTSSSEQYV.

In this sample, this clone turned up a few times. This chain joins TRBV6-1 and TRBJ1-1; a possible D gene is TRBD1 (5 bases). The CDR3 runs to 14 residues. Germline V CDR1 and CDR2: MNHNS, SASEGT. V was trimmed by 10 bases and J by 1 base, leaving 16 bases between them. The CDR3 nucleotides are TGTGCCAACAGCTTAGATGGGGGGAACACTGAAGCTTTCTTT. It is translated as CANSLDGGNTEAFF.

The chain recombines TRBV6-1 with TRBJ2-5, with D unclear. Trimming removed 6 bases at V and 2 bases at J, with 7 bases between. The CDR3 loop spans 12 amino acids. Germline lookup yields CDR1 MNHNS and CDR2 SASEGT. CDR3 bases: TGTGCCAGCAGCACCTTTCAAGAGACCCAGTACTTC. Translated: CASSTFQETQYF.

The V gene is TRBV5-4, the J gene TRBJ2-3, with 13 bases matching TRBD2. The CDR3 has 16 amino acids. The V gene's germline CDR1 is SGHNT and CDR2 YYREEE (reference sequence). The junction had 7 bases not matched to a gene; V was cut back by 4 bases and J by 5 bases. The CDR3 is CASSMRGLAGVDTQYF. CDR3 nucleotide sequence: TGTGCCAGCAGCATGAGAGGACTAGCGGGAGTAGATACGCAGTATTTT.

This clone has only a few counts. The gene calls are TRBV21-1 and TRBJ2-7; the D call in the table, TRBD1, was not verified against the DNA. TRBV21-1 has pseudogene status. The CDR3 spans 17 residues. CDR3 in DNA: TGTGCCAGCAGTTATCCGGGACAGGGGTCGTTGGGCTACGAGCAGTACTTC. Translating it yields CASSYPGQGSLGYEQYF.

The V and J genes are TRBV4-1 and TRBJ1-1; perhaps TRBD1 as D (5 bases). The CDR3 sequence is 15 residues long. V was clipped by 3 bases and J by 4 bases, with 15 bases between them. The V gene's germline CDR1 is MGHRA and CDR2 YSYEKL. CDR3 bases: TGCGCCAGCAGCCATGAAGACAGCTGGGGCACTGAAGCTTTCTTT. Translation: CASSHEDSWGTEAFF.

This clone has a handful of counts. The junction and the germline gene differ at one end; a read error may be behind it. V gene TRBV30 combines with J gene TRBJ2-1, with D tentatively TRBD2 (6 bases). CDR1 GTSNPN and CDR2 SVGIG come from the germline V gene (reference sequence). The CDR3 extends over 12 amino acids. The CDR3 reads CAWIAGLEHSIF. The DNA for the CDR3 is TGTGCCTGGATCGCGGGGCTAGAACACTCAATCTTC.

This clone was found a few times. The V call is TRBV2, the J call TRBJ2-2, with 7 nucleotides matching TRBD1. Germline CDR1 SNHLY, CDR2 FYNNEI. V lost 8 bases, J lost 2 bases, and 2 bases stayed unmatched. The CDR3 extends over 13 amino acids. The CDR3, as DNA: TGTGCCAGCGGACAGGCTAACACCGGGGAGCTGTTTTTT. Translated, it gives CASGQANTGELFF.

The V call is TRBV5-3, the J call TRBJ2-7, with D possibly being TRBD2 (6 bases). TRBV5-3 is annotated as an ORF whose role is uncertain. The CDR3 length is 16 residues. V lost 0 bases to trimming and J lost 0 bases, with 13 bases between them. In DNA form, the CDR3 reads TGTGCCAGAAGCTTGGATGGAGGGGTTAGCTCCTACGAGCAGTACGTC. This translates into CARSLDGGVSSYEQYV.

V and J are TRBV7-2 and TRBJ2-1; possibly TRBD2 for D (5 bases). The germline CDR1 and CDR2 sequences are SGHTA and FQGNSA. Trimming removed 2 bases from V and 7 bases from J, with 18 bases in between. CDR3 length: 16 amino acids. The CDR3 DNA sequence: TGTGCCAGCAGCTTAACTAGTAACCGGGGATTGAATGAGCAGTTCTTC. Translated, it gives CASSLTSNRGLNEQFF.

J is TRBJ1-1 and V is TRBV7-2; a possible D gene is TRBD1 (5 bases). Trimming stripped 6 bases from V and 9 bases from J, with 11 bases between. This CDR3 contains 11 residues. Germline V CDR1 and CDR2: SGHTA, FQGNSA. The CDR3 loop reads CASSVGTKAFF. DNA for the CDR3: TGTGCCAGCAGTGTGGGGACGAAAGCTTTCTTT.

The chain carries TRBV18 and TRBJ2-1; 13 bases agree with TRBD2. CDR1 and CDR2 (germline): KGHSH, LQKENI. There are 16 residues in the CDR3. J lost 2 bases, V lost 6 bases, and 4 bases had no gene match. The CDR3 bases are TGTGCCAGCTCGCCCGGACTAGCGGGGGCCTACAATGAGCAGTTCTTC. Its translation: CASSPGLAGAYNEQFF.

V is TRBV4-3 and J is TRBJ2-3; 11 nucleotides line up with TRBD2. Germline V lookup: CDR1 LGHNA, CDR2 YSLEER. The J segment lost 5 bases and the V segment lost 3 bases, leaving 10 bases of the junction unmatched. The CDR3 runs 17 residues. DNA of the CDR3: TGCGCCAGCAGCCAGTTAGGTCGGCTAGCGGGAGGAGATACGCAGTATTTT. Amino acids: CASSQLGRLAGGDTQYF.

This clone has more than one count but fewer than ten. The chain couples TRBV29-1 to TRBJ1-1; possible D gene TRBD1, 5 bases. Trimming cost V 7 bases and J 10 bases, with 16 bases left between them. Germline CDR1 SQVTM, CDR2 ANQGSEA. This CDR3 spans 11 amino acids. In nucleotides, the CDR3 is TGCAGCGCCTCCCGGGACGGGGGAGCTTTCTTT. It translates to CSASRDGGAFF. Full variable domain (rest looked up from reference TRBV29-1 and TRBJ1-1): SAVISQKPSRDICQRGTSLTIQCQVDSQVTMMFWYRQQPGQSLTLIATANQGSEATYESGFVIDKFPISRPNLTFSTLTVSNMSPEDSSIYLCSASRDGGAFFGQGTRLTVV.

The chain has TRBV9 and TRBJ2-1; 9 bases map to TRBD2. The V gene's germline CDR1 is SGDLS and CDR2 YYNGEE. The CDR3 contains 15 residues. J lost 9 bases, V lost 0 bases, and 7 bases had no gene match. The CDR3, as DNA: TGTGCCAGCAGCGTAGTTGCGGGAGGGCGATTTGAGCAGTTCTTC. This sequence encodes CASSVVAGGRFEQFF.